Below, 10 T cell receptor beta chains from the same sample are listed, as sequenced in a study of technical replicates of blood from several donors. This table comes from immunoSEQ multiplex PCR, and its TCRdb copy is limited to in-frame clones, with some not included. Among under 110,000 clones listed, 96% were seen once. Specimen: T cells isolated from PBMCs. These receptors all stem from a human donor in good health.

This CDR3 is CASSPWTSDQETQYF. CDR3 in DNA: TGTGCCAGCAGTCCCTGGACTAGCGACCAAGAGACCCAGTACTTC. The chain combines TRBV28 with TRBJ2-5, with TRBD2 matching 9 bases. V gave up 5 bases and J gave up 0 bases; unmatched junction bases: 4. CDR3 length equals 15 residues. The germline V gene encodes CDR1 MDHEN and CDR2 SYDVKM.

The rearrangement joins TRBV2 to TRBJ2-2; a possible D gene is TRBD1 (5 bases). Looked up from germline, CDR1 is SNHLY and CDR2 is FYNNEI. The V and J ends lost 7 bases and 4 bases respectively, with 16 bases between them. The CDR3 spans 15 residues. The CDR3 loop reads CASKSDNPVTGELFF. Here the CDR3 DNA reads TGTGCCAGCAAATCGGACAACCCAGTCACCGGGGAGCTGTTTTTT.

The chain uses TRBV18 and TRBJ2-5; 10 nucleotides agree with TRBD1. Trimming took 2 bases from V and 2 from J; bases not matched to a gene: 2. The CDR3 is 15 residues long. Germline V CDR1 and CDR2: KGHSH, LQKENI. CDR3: CASSPGDRGQETQYF. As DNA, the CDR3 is TGTGCCAGCTCACCAGGGGACAGGGGTCAAGAGACCCAGTACTTC.

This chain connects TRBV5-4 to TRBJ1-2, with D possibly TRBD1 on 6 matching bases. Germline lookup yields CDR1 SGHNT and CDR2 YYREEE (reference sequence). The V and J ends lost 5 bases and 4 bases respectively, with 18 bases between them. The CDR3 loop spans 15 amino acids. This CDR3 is CASRPRGGLAYGYTF. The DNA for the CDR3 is TGTGCCAGCAGACCACGCGGGGGCCTGGCCTATGGCTACACCTTC.

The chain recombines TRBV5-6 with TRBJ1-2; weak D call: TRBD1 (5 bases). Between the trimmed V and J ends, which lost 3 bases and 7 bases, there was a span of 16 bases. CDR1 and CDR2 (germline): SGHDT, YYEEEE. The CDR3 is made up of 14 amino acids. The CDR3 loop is CASSSGGGSRGYTF. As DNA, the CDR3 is TGTGCCAGCAGCTCTGGGGGAGGATCACGTGGCTACACCTTC.

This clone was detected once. The CDR3, as DNA: TGTGCCAGCAGCTTAGCCCGGGACTCCCCTAGCGAGACCCAGTACTTC. It codes for CASSLARDSPSETQYF. The rearrangement joins TRBV7-9 to TRBJ2-5; the D gene is possibly TRBD2 (6 bases). The CDR3 consists of 16 residues. Trimming cost V 0 bases and J 5 bases, with 16 bases left between them. The germline gives CDR1 SEHNR, CDR2 FQNEAQ (reference sequence).

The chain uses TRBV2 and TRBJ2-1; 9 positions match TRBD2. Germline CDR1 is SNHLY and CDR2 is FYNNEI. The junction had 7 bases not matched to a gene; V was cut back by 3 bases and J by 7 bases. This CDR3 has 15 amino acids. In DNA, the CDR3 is TGTGCCAGCAGTGAGCAGGGACTAGCCGTGAATGAGCAGTTCTTC. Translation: CASSEQGLAVNEQFF.

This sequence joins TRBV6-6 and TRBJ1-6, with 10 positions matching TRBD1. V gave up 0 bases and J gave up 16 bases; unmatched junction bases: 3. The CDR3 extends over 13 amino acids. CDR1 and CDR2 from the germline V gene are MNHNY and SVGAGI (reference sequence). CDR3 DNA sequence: TGTGCCAGCAGTTACTCTCCGGGACAGGGGCTCCACTTT. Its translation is CASSYSPGQGLHF.

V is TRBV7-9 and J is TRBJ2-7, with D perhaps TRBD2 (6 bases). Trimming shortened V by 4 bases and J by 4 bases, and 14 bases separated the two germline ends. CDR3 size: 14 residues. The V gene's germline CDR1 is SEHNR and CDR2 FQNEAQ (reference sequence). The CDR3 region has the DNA TGTGCCAGCAGCTCGCGGGACTTCTCATACGAGCAGTACTTC. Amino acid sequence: CASSSRDFSYEQYF.

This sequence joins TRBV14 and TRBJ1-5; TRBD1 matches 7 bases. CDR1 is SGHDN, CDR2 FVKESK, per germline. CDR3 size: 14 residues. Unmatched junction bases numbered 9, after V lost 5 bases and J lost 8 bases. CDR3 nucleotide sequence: TGTGCCAGCAGCGCAGATAGGGGGACAGAGCCCCAGCATTTT. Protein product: CASSADRGTEPQHF.